Listed here are 4 T cell receptor beta chains from one sample, sequenced in a study of CD8 T cells in ankylosing spondylitis. The study, taken as a whole, reports: It appeared that ankylosing spondylitis blood was characterized by a TCR beta motif of several highly homologous variants.

No cognate antigen is known for these TCRs. TCRdb reprocessed the 5' RACE reads via MiXCR and lists one record per CDR3 protein. The sample includes 400,000 to 450,000 distinct CDR3 sequences, about a sixth of them seen just once. The sequenced material came from blood, either unsorted or a sorted T cell fraction (not recorded which). The receptor source for this set is a male donor with ankylosing spondylitis.

This clonotype has more than one count but fewer than ten. The genes are TRBV6-1 and TRBJ1-5; no reliable D call. The CDR3 runs 14 residues. Germline CDR1 MNHNS, CDR2 SASEGT. The V and J ends lost 3 bases and 4 bases respectively, with 10 bases between them. CDR3 residues: CASSDWRENQPQHF. CDR3 DNA: TGTGCCAGCAGTGATTGGAGAGAAAATCAGCCCCAGCATTTT.

The chain couples TRBV20-1 to TRBJ2-7, with TRBD2 matching over 9 bases. CDR3 length: 13 amino acids. Trimming cost V 0 bases and J 4 bases; bases outside gene matches: 1. Germline assignment: CDR1 DFQATT and CDR2 SNEGSKA (reference sequence). DNA for the CDR3: TGCAGTGCTAGAGATGCGGGGGGGTACGAGCAGTACTTC. Protein sequence: CSARDAGGYEQYF.

This clonotype was seen ten or more times. V gene TRBV20-1 combines with J gene TRBJ2-5; D tentatively fits TRBD1 or TRBD2 (6 bases each). CDR3 length equals 14 residues. Germline loops: CDR1 DFQATT, CDR2 SNEGSKA (reference sequence). V shed 0 bases and J shed 5 bases, with 13 bases lying between them. CDR3 amino acids: CSARDLGGRETQYF. DNA for the CDR3: TGCAGTGCTAGAGATCTGGGGGGCAGGGAGACCCAGTACTTC.

The chain joins TRBV25-1 to TRBJ2-7; 8 nucleotides line up with TRBD2. This CDR3 has 13 residues. J gave up 4 bases and V 6 bases, and 5 bases lay outside the gene matches. Per the germline V gene, CDR1 is MGHDK and CDR2 is SYGVNS. CDR3 nucleotides: TGTGCCAGCAGCCCTAGCGGGTTGTACGAGCAGTACTTC. Translating gives CASSPSGLYEQYF.